One and the same sample provided the 9 T cell receptor beta chains below, sequenced in a study of cytomegalovirus exposure and HLA in healthy donors. Primers: 60 Vbeta forward and 13 Jbeta reverse. Assay: immunoSEQ multiplex PCR; the TCRdb copy retains only in-frame clones and omits some. The sample contains about 160,000 clones, around 80% of which appear only once. The sequencing input was PBMCs. Source of these receptors: a girl aged 5-17 years in good health and CMV-seropositive.

CDR3 amino acids: CASSSAGDTVNEQFF. The CDR3 bases are TGTGCCAGCAGTTCAGCGGGTGACACCGTCAATGAGCAGTTCTTC. The V and J genes are TRBV28 and TRBJ2-1, with D possibly TRBD2 on 6 matching bases. The CDR3 consists of 15 residues. CDR1 is MDHEN, CDR2 SYDVKM, per germline. V was trimmed by 4 bases and J by 6 bases, leaving 16 bases between them. The full variable domain, its missing parts supplied by reference TRBV28 and TRBJ2-1, is DVKVTQSSRYLVKRTGEKVFLECVQDMDHENMFWYRQDPGLGLRLIYFSYDVKMKEKGDIPEGYSVSREKKERFSLILESASTNQTSMYLCASSSAGDTVNEQFFGPGTRLTVL.

This chain links TRBV7-6 with TRBJ1-4, with D tentatively TRBD1 (5 bases). Germline V gene data show CDR1 as SGHVS and CDR2 as FNYEAQ. The CDR3 is 15 amino acids. The V end was cut by 1 base, the J end by 4 bases, with 10 bases between. The CDR3 loop reads CASSLVGALNEKLFF. In nucleotides, the CDR3 is TGTGCCAGCAGCTTAGTAGGGGCCCTTAATGAAAAACTGTTTTTT.

V and J are TRBV6-5 and TRBJ1-1; D is unresolved. The CDR3 totals 13 residues. CDR1 and CDR2 (germline): MNHEY, SVGAGI. Deletions cut 0 bases from V and 1 base from J, with 3 bases between. In DNA, the CDR3 is TGTGCCAGCAGTTACTCCAGGAACACTGAAGCTTTCTTT. Protein sequence: CASSYSRNTEAFF.

The chain combines TRBV9 with TRBJ2-1, with 10 nucleotides matching TRBD2. Germline trimming cut 5 bases from V and 3 bases from J; bases unmatched to any gene: 5. This CDR3 contains 15 residues. Germline V CDR1 and CDR2: SGDLS, YYNGEE. CDR3 residues: CASRPSGSGYNEQFF. The DNA of the CDR3 is TGTGCCAGCAGACCTAGCGGGAGCGGCTACAATGAGCAGTTCTTC.

A remark on this clone: This specimen includes other DNA sequences encoding the same CDR3. The chain employs TRBV9 and TRBJ2-2; 11 bases are a match to TRBD2. In germline, CDR1 is SGDLS, CDR2 YYNGEE. This CDR3 region has 16 residues. Trimming removed 4 bases from V and 2 bases from J; junction bases left unmatched: 4. CDR3 nucleotide sequence: TGTGCCAGCAGCACCGGGACTAGCGGAAACACCGGGGAGCTGTTTTTT. This sequence encodes CASSTGTSGNTGELFF.

The chain joins TRBV6-1 to TRBJ1-5, with TRBD1 matching 7 bases. The germline gives CDR1 MNHNS, CDR2 SASEGT. V dropped 6 bases and J dropped 5; count of bases not matched to a gene: 4. The CDR3 loop spans 13 amino acids. CDR3 sequence (DNA): TGTGCCAGCAGGTACAGGGGTGATCAGCCCCAGCATTTT. It is translated as CASRYRGDQPQHF.

The chain has TRBV20-1 and TRBJ2-7, with D unclear. The length of the CDR3 is 11 residues. Germline-derived CDR1 and CDR2 are DFQATT and SNEGSKA (reference sequence). The V end was cut by 5 bases, the J end by 4 bases, with 9 bases between. The CDR3 sequence is CSAPAGYEQYF. The CDR3 region has the DNA TGCAGTGCTCCGGCCGGGTACGAGCAGTACTTC.

This clone was recorded once. The chain has TRBV10-3 and TRBJ2-1; 12 bases match TRBD2. The CDR3 totals 16 residues. Germline CDR1 and CDR2: ENHRY and SYGVKD. Trimming took 0 bases from V and 8 from J; bases not matched to a gene: 5. CDR3 protein: CAISESQLAGGYEQFF. Here the CDR3 DNA reads TGTGCCATCAGTGAGTCGCAGCTAGCGGGGGGGTATGAGCAGTTCTTC.

DNA of the CDR3: TGTGCCAGCAGTTACTCGTTGGCAGGGAACACTGAAGCTTTCTTT. This sequence encodes CASSYSLAGNTEAFF. The chain carries TRBV6-5 and TRBJ1-1, with D hard to call. V was clipped by 0 bases and J by 1 base, with 9 bases between them. Per germline, CDR1 MNHEY and CDR2 SVGAGI. This CDR3 has 15 amino acids.